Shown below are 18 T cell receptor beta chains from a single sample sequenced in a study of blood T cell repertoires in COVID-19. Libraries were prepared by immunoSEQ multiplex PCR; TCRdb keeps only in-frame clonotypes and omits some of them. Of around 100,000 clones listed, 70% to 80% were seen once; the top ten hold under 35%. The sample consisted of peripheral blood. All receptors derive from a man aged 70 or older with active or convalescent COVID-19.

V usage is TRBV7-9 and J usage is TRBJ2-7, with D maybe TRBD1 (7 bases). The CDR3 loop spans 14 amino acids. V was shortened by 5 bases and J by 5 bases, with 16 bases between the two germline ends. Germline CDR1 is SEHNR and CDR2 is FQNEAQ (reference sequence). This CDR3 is CASSGGGLKNEQYF. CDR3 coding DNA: TGTGCCAGCAGCGGAGGGGGCCTCAAAAACGAGCAGTACTTC.

CDR3 amino acids: CASSSPGQGIVYEQYF. Here the CDR3 DNA reads TGCGCCAGCAGCTCGCCGGGACAGGGGATCGTCTACGAGCAGTACTTC. The chain combines TRBV5-1 with TRBJ2-7; 10 nucleotides agree with TRBD1. With 3 bases clipped from V and 3 bases from J, the junction kept 9 bases outside the gene matches. The CDR3 loop spans 16 amino acids. Germline CDR1 SGHRS, CDR2 YFSETQ.

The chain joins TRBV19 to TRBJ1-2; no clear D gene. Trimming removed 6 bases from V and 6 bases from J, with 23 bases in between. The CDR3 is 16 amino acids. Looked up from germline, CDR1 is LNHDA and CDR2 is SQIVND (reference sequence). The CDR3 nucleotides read TGTGCCAGTAGAGATACGCTCATTACTACCCCGCATGGCTACACCTTC. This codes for CASRDTLITTPHGYTF.

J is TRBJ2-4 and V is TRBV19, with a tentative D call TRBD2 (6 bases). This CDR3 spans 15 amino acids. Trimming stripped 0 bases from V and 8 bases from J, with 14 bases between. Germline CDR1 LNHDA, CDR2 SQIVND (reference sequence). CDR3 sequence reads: CASSIERLWGDIQYF. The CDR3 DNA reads TGTGCCAGTAGTATAGAACGACTCTGGGGGGACATTCAGTACTTC.

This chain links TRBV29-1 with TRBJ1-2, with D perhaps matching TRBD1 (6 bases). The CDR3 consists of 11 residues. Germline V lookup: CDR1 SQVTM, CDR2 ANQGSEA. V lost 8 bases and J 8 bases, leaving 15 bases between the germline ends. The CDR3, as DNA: TGCAGCACCTCAGCAGGGGACGGCTACACCTTC. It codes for CSTSAGDGYTF.

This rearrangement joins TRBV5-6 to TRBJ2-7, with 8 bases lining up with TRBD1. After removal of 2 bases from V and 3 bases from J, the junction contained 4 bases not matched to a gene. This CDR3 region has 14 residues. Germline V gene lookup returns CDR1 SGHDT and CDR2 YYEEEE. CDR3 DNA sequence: TGTGCCAGCAGCTTCAGGACAGGGATCTACGAGCAGTACTTC. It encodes CASSFRTGIYEQYF. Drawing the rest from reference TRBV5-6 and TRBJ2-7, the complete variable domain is DAGVTQSPTHLIKTRGQQVTLRCSPKSGHDTVSWYQQALGQGPQFIFQYYEEEERQRGNFPDRFSGHQFPNYSSELNVNALLLGDSALYLCASSFRTGIYEQYFGPGTRLTVT.

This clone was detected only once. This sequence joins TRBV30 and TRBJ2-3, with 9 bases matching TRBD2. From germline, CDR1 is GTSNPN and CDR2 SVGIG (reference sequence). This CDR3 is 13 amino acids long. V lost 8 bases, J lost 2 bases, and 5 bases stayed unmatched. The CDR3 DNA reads TGTGCCGGTAGCGGGGGAATCACAGATACGCAGTATTTT. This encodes CAGSGGITDTQYF.

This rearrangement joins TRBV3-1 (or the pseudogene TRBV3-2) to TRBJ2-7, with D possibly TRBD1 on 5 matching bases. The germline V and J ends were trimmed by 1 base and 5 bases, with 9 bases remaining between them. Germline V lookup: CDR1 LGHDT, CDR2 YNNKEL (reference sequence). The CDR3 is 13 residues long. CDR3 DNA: TGTGCCAGCAGCCAAGTCTCAGGGCACGAGCAGTACTTC. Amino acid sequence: CASSQVSGHEQYF.

DNA for the CDR3: TGTGCCAGCAGTTTCCCGACAGGGGGGAACACTGAAGCTTTCTTT. This translates into CASSFPTGGNTEAFF. This chain links TRBV28 with TRBJ1-1, with 9 bases identical to TRBD1. V dropped 3 bases and J dropped 1; count of bases not matched to a gene: 3. CDR3 length: 15 amino acids. Germline V gives CDR1 MDHEN, CDR2 SYDVKM.

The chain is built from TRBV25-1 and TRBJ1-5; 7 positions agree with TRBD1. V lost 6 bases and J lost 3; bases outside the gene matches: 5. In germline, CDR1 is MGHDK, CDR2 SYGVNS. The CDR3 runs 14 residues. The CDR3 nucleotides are TGTGCCAGCAGCCAGACAGGGTTCAATCAGCCCCAGCATTTT. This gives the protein CASSQTGFNQPQHF.

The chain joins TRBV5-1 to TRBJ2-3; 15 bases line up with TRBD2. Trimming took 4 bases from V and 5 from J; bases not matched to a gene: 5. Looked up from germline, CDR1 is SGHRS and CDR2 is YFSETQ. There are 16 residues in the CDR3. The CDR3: CASSRGLAGGVDTQYF. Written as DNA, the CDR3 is TGCGCCAGCAGCCGCGGACTAGCGGGAGGGGTAGATACGCAGTATTTT.

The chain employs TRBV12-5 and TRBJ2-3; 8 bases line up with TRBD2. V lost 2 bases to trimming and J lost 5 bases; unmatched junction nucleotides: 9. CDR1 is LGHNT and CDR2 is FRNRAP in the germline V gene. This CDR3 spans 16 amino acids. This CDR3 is CASGLISGSLLDTQYF. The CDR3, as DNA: TGTGCTAGTGGTTTGATAAGCGGGAGCCTTTTAGATACGCAGTATTTT. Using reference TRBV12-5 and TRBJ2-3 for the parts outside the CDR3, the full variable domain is DARVTQTPRHKVTEMGQEVTMRCQPILGHNTVFWYRQTMMQGLELLAYFRNRAPLDDSGMPKDRFSAEMPDATLATLKIQPSEPRDSAVYFCASGLISGSLLDTQYFGPGTRLTVL.

CDR3 in amino acids: CASSPGGGVRTDTQYF. DNA for the CDR3: TGTGCCAGCTCACCGGGCGGGGGTGTCCGCACAGATACGCAGTATTTT. The chain has TRBV18 and TRBJ2-3; 7 bases fit TRBD2. From germline, CDR1 is KGHSH and CDR2 LQKENI. V lost 3 bases, J lost 1 base, and 7 bases stayed unmatched. The CDR3 is 16 residues long.

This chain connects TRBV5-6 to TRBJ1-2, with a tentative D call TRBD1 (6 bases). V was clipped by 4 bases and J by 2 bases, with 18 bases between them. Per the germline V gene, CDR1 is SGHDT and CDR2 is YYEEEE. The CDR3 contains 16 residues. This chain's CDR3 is CASSPGGGQLNYGYTF. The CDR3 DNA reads TGTGCCAGCAGCCCTGGAGGAGGACAGTTGAACTATGGCTACACCTTC. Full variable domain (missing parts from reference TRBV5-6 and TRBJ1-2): DAGVTQSPTHLIKTRGQQVTLRCSPKSGHDTVSWYQQALGQGPQFIFQYYEEEERQRGNFPDRFSGHQFPNYSSELNVNALLLGDSALYLCASSPGGGQLNYGYTFGSGTRLTVV.

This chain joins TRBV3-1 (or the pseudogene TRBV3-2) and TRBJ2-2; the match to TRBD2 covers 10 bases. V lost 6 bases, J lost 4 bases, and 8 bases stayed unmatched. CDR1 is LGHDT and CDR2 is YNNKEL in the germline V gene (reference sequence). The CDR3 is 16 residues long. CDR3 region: CASSRASSGSTGELFF. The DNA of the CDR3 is TGTGCCAGCAGTCGGGCATCTAGCGGGAGCACCGGGGAGCTGTTTTTT.

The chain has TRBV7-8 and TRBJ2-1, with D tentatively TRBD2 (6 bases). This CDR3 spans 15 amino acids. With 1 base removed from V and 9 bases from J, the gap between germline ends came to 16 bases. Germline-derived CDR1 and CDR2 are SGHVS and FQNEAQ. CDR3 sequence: CASSLGTGENREQFF. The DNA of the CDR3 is TGTGCCAGCAGCTTAGGAACGGGAGAGAACCGTGAGCAGTTCTTC.

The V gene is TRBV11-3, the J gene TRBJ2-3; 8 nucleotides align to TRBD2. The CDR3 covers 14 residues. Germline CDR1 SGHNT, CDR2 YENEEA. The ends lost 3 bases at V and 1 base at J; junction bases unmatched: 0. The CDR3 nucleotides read TGTGCCAGCAGCTTTAGCGGGGGCACAGATACGCAGTATTTT. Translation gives CASSFSGGTDTQYF.

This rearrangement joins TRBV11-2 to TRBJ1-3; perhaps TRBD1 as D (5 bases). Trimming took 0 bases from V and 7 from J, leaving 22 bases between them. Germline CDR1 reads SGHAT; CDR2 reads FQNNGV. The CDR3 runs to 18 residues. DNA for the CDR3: TGTGCCAGCAGCTTAGATCCGGATGGGACTTACACCACTAACACCATATATTTT. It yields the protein CASSLDPDGTYTTNTIYF.